One and the same sample provided the 25 T cell receptor beta chains below, sequenced in a study of blood T cell repertoires in COVID-19. This table comes from immunoSEQ multiplex PCR, and its TCRdb copy is limited to in-frame clones, with some not included. Of about 91,000 clones in the sample, 87% are singletons; the top ten hold 4% to 5%. Sample: peripheral blood. The receptors stem from a man aged 65-85 years with acute or convalescent COVID-19.

This clone was counted a single time. The chain joins TRBV7-2 to TRBJ2-2; TRBD2 aligns across 10 bases. The CDR3 sequence is 16 residues long. The V segment lost 3 bases and the J segment 1 base; nucleotides outside the gene matches: 2. Germline V lookup: CDR1 SGHTA, CDR2 FQGNSA. The CDR3 loop reads CASSFSGGRNTGELFF. The CDR3, as DNA: TGTGCCAGCAGCTTTAGCGGGGGGCGGAACACCGGGGAGCTGTTTTTT.

The V call is TRBV4-1, the J call TRBJ1-2; TRBD1 is a possible D gene (5 bases). Trimming pared 3 bases from V and 4 bases from J, leaving 15 bases between. This CDR3 comprises 15 residues. The germline V gene has CDR1 MGHRA and CDR2 YSYEKL. The CDR3 DNA follows: TGCGCCAGCAGCCAGGATGCAAGGGGCAGCTATGGCTACACCTTC. It translates to CASSQDARGSYGYTF.

In this sample, this clone turned up once. J is TRBJ2-5 and V is TRBV11-2; 9 bases agree with TRBD2. Germline values: CDR1 SGHAT, CDR2 FQNNGV. V dropped 5 bases and J dropped 5; count of bases not matched to a gene: 12. The CDR3 runs 16 residues. Here the CDR3 reads CASSLQTSGRLETQYF. The CDR3 region has the DNA TGTGCCAGCAGCCTCCAGACTAGCGGTAGACTGGAGACCCAGTACTTC.

The CDR3 region has the DNA TGTGCCAGCAGCTTGAACATTCCGGCAGACACCGATTACGAGCAGTACGTC. Its translation: CASSLNIPADTDYEQYV. J is TRBJ2-7 and V is TRBV5-8; D unclear. V dropped 1 base and J dropped 4 bases, with 21 bases sitting between them. CDR1 is SGHTS, CDR2 YDEGEE, per germline. The CDR3 runs 17 residues.

The V and J genes are TRBV28 and TRBJ1-4, with D possibly TRBD1 on 6 matching bases. Germline lookup yields CDR1 MDHEN and CDR2 SYDVKM. The CDR3 runs to 15 residues. Trimming took off 5 bases at V and 8 bases at J, with 18 bases between the two ends. The CDR3: CASSVSGSGEEKLFF. CDR3 bases: TGTGCCAGCAGTGTGAGTGGCTCAGGGGAAGAAAAACTGTTTTTT.

The V and J genes are TRBV30 and TRBJ1-2, with 10 bases lining up with TRBD1. Germline CDR1 GTSNPN, CDR2 SVGIG (reference sequence). The CDR3 sequence is 15 residues long. With V trimmed by 4 bases and J by 2 bases, 7 bases remained unmatched. This CDR3 is CAWTLTGQGNYGYTF. The CDR3 bases are TGTGCCTGGACTCTCACGGGACAGGGGAACTATGGCTACACCTTC.

The CDR3 coding sequence is TGTGCCAGTAGGAGGACAGGGAATGACTATGGCTACACCTTC. Translation gives CASRRTGNDYGYTF. The rearrangement uses TRBV19 and TRBJ1-2; 8 nucleotides align to TRBD1. The CDR3 is 14 amino acids. CDR1 and CDR2 (germline): LNHDA, SQIVND (reference sequence). V shed 6 bases and J 3 bases; nucleotides not matched to a gene: 6.

This clone was seen only once. The CDR3 sequence is CASSQAAQGHNSPLHF. The CDR3 DNA reads TGCGCCAGCAGCCAAGCGGCGCAGGGCCATAATTCACCCCTCCACTTT. This sequence joins TRBV4-1 and TRBJ1-6; D is perhaps TRBD1 (5 bases). The CDR3 contains 16 residues. Trimming pared 1 base from V and 5 bases from J, leaving 12 bases between. The germline CDR1 and CDR2 sequences are MGHRA and YSYEKL.

The V call is TRBV30, the J call TRBJ1-2; TRBD1 matches 7 bases. Looked up from germline, CDR1 is GTSNPN and CDR2 is SVGIG (reference sequence). V lost 4 bases and J lost 8; bases outside the gene matches: 7. The CDR3 sequence is 12 residues long. The CDR3 DNA sequence: TGTGCCTGGAATAAAGGGGGCTTCGGCTACACCTTC. Translating gives CAWNKGGFGYTF.

The V call is TRBV7-9, the J call TRBJ1-4, with 8 bases aligning to TRBD1. The V gene's germline CDR1 is SEHNR and CDR2 FQNEAQ (reference sequence). This CDR3 spans 14 amino acids. The V gene end was trimmed by 5 bases and the J gene end by 5 bases; junction bases not matched to a gene: 4. The DNA for the CDR3 is TGTGCCAGCAGCATTCGACAGGGGAATGAAAAACTGTTTTTT. Translating gives CASSIRQGNEKLFF.

This rearrangement joins TRBV5-4 to TRBJ2-5; 10 bases align to TRBD2. CDR1 SGHNT and CDR2 YYREEE come from the germline V gene (reference sequence). V shed 0 bases, J shed 3 bases, and the junction held 2 bases outside the gene matches. The CDR3 extends over 15 amino acids. CDR3 coding DNA: TGTGCCAGCAGCTTGGTCACTAGCGGGGAAGAGACCCAGTACTTC. Amino acids: CASSLVTSGEETQYF.

This chain uses TRBV9 with TRBJ2-3; tentative D call: TRBD2 (5 bases). CDR3 length equals 16 residues. V was clipped by 0 bases and J by 1 base, with 12 bases between them. Germline V gives CDR1 SGDLS, CDR2 YYNGEE. CDR3 sequence (DNA): TGTGCCAGCAGCGTAGGAGGGCGGTCTGGCACAGATACGCAGTATTTT. This translates into CASSVGGRSGTDTQYF.

The rearrangement uses TRBV2 and TRBJ2-2; 8 bases are shared with TRBD1. This CDR3 is built from 18 residues. V shed 0 bases and J 3 bases; nucleotides not matched to a gene: 9. CDR1 and CDR2 from the germline V gene are SNHLY and FYNNEI. DNA for the CDR3: TGTGCCAGCAGTGAAGCATCGTATGGACAGGGTGACACCGGGGAGCTGTTTTTT. It translates to CASSEASYGQGDTGELFF.

V and J are TRBV6-5 and TRBJ2-2; no definite D call. Germline-derived CDR1 and CDR2 are MNHEY and SVGAGI. There are 14 residues in the CDR3. Trimming pared 7 bases from V and 0 bases from J, leaving 9 bases between. This CDR3 is CASTREPNTGELFF. DNA for the CDR3: TGTGCCAGCACACGCGAACCGAACACCGGGGAGCTGTTTTTT.

The chain links TRBV19 to TRBJ2-1; TRBD1 agrees at 9 bases. This CDR3 has 13 amino acids. With V trimmed by 8 bases and J by 7 bases, 6 bases remained unmatched. Germline V lookup: CDR1 LNHDA, CDR2 SQIVND (reference sequence). This CDR3 reads CASLRQGGNEQFF. The CDR3 nucleotides are TGTGCCAGTCTGAGACAGGGGGGGAATGAGCAGTTCTTC. Full variable domain (missing parts from reference TRBV19 and TRBJ2-1): DGGITQSPKYLFRKEGQNVTLSCEQNLNHDAMYWYRQDPGQGLRLIYYSQIVNDFQKGDIAEGYSVSREKKESFPLTVTSAQKNPTAFYLCASLRQGGNEQFFGPGTRLTVL.

This clone appeared once. This sequence joins TRBV7-3 and TRBJ2-7; D perhaps matches TRBD1 (6 bases). CDR1 is SGHTA and CDR2 is FQGTGA in the germline V gene. The V end lost 4 bases, the J end lost 3 bases, and 16 bases lay between the germline ends. CDR3 length: 15 residues. CDR3 in DNA: TGTGCCAGCAGCTCGGGACACGGGCTCTTCTACGAGCAGTACTTC. Its protein product is CASSSGHGLFYEQYF.

This sequence joins TRBV6-6 and TRBJ2-7; TRBD2 matches at 8 bases. CDR1 and CDR2 (germline): MNHNY, SVGAGI (reference sequence). J lost 4 bases, V lost 2 bases, and 4 bases had no gene match. The CDR3 spans 14 residues. The DNA for the CDR3 is TGTGCCAGCAGTTACGGACTAGCTGTTTACGAGCAGTACTTC. This sequence encodes CASSYGLAVYEQYF.

In its sample, this clone was seen a few times. The V and J genes are TRBV19 and TRBJ1-6, with D uncertain. The CDR3 is made up of 13 amino acids. Germline values: CDR1 LNHDA, CDR2 SQIVND (reference sequence). V lost 5 bases to trimming and J lost 10 bases, with 12 bases between them. The CDR3 DNA sequence: TGTGCCAGTAGTGCGCAGGTTGGCTCACCCCTCCACTTT. Translation gives CASSAQVGSPLHF.

In its sample, this clone was seen once. The chain has TRBV4-2 and TRBJ1-2; D gene unclear. V lost 7 bases to trimming and J lost 2 bases, with 11 bases between them. The V gene's germline CDR1 is LGHNA and CDR2 YNFKEQ. This CDR3 has 13 residues. The CDR3 reads CASKIGGNYGYTF. The CDR3 DNA sequence: TGTGCCAGCAAAATTGGAGGGAACTATGGCTACACCTTC.

This chain joins TRBV5-6 and TRBJ2-7; 12 nucleotides align to TRBD2. CDR3 size: 14 residues. From germline, CDR1 is SGHDT and CDR2 YYEEEE. J lost 2 bases, V lost 4 bases, and 1 base had no gene match. CDR3 in DNA: TGTGCCAGCAGCGGACTAGCGGGGACCTACGAGCAGTACTTC. This sequence encodes CASSGLAGTYEQYF. The variable domain in full, completed from reference TRBV5-6 and TRBJ2-7, reads DAGVTQSPTHLIKTRGQQVTLRCSPKSGHDTVSWYQQALGQGPQFIFQYYEEEERQRGNFPDRFSGHQFPNYSSELNVNALLLGDSALYLCASSGLAGTYEQYFGPGTRLTVT.

The J gene is TRBJ1-4, the V gene TRBV2; D is unclear. The V gene lost 9 bases and the J gene lost 8 bases, with 16 bases spanning the gap. Germline CDR1 SNHLY, CDR2 FYNNEI. The CDR3 contains 13 residues. The CDR3 DNA is TGTGCCAGTAGCGGGCAGGTGCGGGAAAAACTGTTTTTT. This translates into CASSGQVREKLFF.

The chain has TRBV5-4 and TRBJ2-7, with TRBD2 matching 7 bases. The CDR3 totals 14 residues. Trimming took 2 bases from V and 3 from J; bases not matched to a gene: 5. Germline lookup yields CDR1 SGHNT and CDR2 YYREEE (reference sequence). CDR3 residues: CASSFVGGNYEQYF. In DNA, the CDR3 is TGTGCCAGCAGCTTTGTCGGGGGGAACTACGAGCAGTACTTC.

This rearrangement joins TRBV19 to TRBJ2-5, with TRBD2 matching 10 bases. This CDR3 contains 15 residues. Germline V gives CDR1 LNHDA, CDR2 SQIVND (reference sequence). Trimming at V came to 4 bases and at J to 4 bases, leaving 6 bases not matched to a gene. The CDR3 nucleotides are TGTGCCAGTAGTAAGGAGCGGGGGGGGAGAGAGACCCAGTACTTC. Its translation: CASSKERGGRETQYF.

Of note for this clone: Within the sample, other DNA sequences also encode this same CDR3. The genes are TRBV6-5 and TRBJ2-2; 9 nucleotides match TRBD1. The ends lost 6 bases at V and 5 bases at J; junction bases unmatched: 1. The CDR3 runs 13 residues. CDR1 is MNHEY and CDR2 is SVGAGI in the germline V gene. In DNA, the CDR3 is TGTGCCAGCAGGACAGGGGGAACCGGGGAGCTGTTTTTT. It specifies CASRTGGTGELFF.

The chain joins TRBV3-1 (or the pseudogene TRBV3-2) to TRBJ1-1, with 9 bases aligning to TRBD1. The CDR3 covers 14 residues. V dropped 3 bases and J dropped 4; count of bases not matched to a gene: 3. CDR1 LGHDT and CDR2 YNNKEL come from the germline V gene (reference sequence). The CDR3 sequence is CASSQTGQGTEAFF. In DNA form, the CDR3 reads TGTGCCAGCAGCCAGACGGGACAGGGCACTGAAGCTTTCTTT.